The 14 T cell receptor beta chains below come from one sample, sequenced in a study of T cell responses to AZD1222 COVID-19 vaccine. Sequencing used immunoSEQ multiplex PCR; TCRdb keeps in-frame clones, though not all of them. The profile shows about 110,000 clones, 70% to 90% of them singletons. Sequencing was performed on peripheral blood, taken on day 0 of MenACWY control vaccination. The receptors stem from an adult in good health.

The V and J genes are TRBV2 and TRBJ2-1; the match to TRBD1 covers 11 bases. In germline, CDR1 is SNHLY, CDR2 FYNNEI. This CDR3 has 16 amino acids. The junction had 8 bases not matched to a gene; V was cut back by 5 bases and J by 5 bases. This CDR3 is CASSPLGTGGHNEQFF. The CDR3 region has the DNA TGTGCCAGCAGTCCTCTAGGGACAGGGGGACACAATGAGCAGTTCTTC.

V gene TRBV9 combines with J gene TRBJ1-4, with TRBD1 matching over 7 bases. The trim removed 5 bases at V and 3 bases at J, leaving 7 bases unmatched. The germline gives CDR1 SGDLS, CDR2 YYNGEE. The CDR3 runs to 15 residues. The CDR3 nucleotides are TGTGCCAGCAGAGCGAGGGGGCTTCCTAATGAAAAACTGTTTTTT. Its translation: CASRARGLPNEKLFF.

V usage is TRBV5-4 and J usage is TRBJ2-3; a weak D match, TRBD2 (5 bases). The V end lost 7 bases, the J end lost 2 bases, and 11 bases lay between the germline ends. Germline V CDR1 and CDR2: SGHNT, YYREEE (reference sequence). CDR3 length: 13 residues. CDR3 nucleotide sequence: TGTGCCAGCCGACTACGAAACACAGATACGCAGTATTTT. Translated, it gives CASRLRNTDTQYF.

The chain uses TRBV12-3 or TRBV12-4 and TRBJ2-1; possible D gene TRBD2, 6 bases. CDR3 length: 11 residues. Trimming removed 7 bases at V and 9 bases at J, with 10 bases between. The CDR3 DNA is TGTGCCAGCACCCCCGGGAGTGAGCAGTTCTTC. It encodes CASTPGSEQFF.

The chain is built from TRBV28 and TRBJ1-1, with D maybe TRBD1 (6 bases). CDR1 is MDHEN and CDR2 is SYDVKM in the germline V gene. V lost 3 bases and J lost 8, with 25 bases in between. This CDR3 has 17 residues. The CDR3 loop reads CASSFNSHRGANSEAFF. The CDR3 DNA sequence: TGTGCCAGCAGTTTTAATAGTCATCGGGGGGCGAATTCCGAAGCTTTCTTT.

The rearrangement links TRBV10-3 to TRBJ2-7; the match to TRBD1 covers 7 bases. The CDR3 is 15 residues long. V was pared by 4 bases and J by 0 bases, with 6 bases of the junction left unmatched. CDR1 and CDR2 (germline): ENHRY, SYGVKD. CDR3 residues: CAISGGGRFSYEQYF. The CDR3 coding sequence is TGTGCCATCAGTGGAGGGGGCAGGTTCTCCTACGAGCAGTACTTC.

In this sample, this clone turned up once. The rearrangement uses TRBV2 and TRBJ1-5; D not resolved. The CDR3 totals 13 residues. From germline, CDR1 is SNHLY and CDR2 FYNNEI. The V and J ends lost 5 bases and 5 bases respectively, with 10 bases between them. CDR3 protein: CASSRQRDQPQHF. In nucleotides, the CDR3 is TGTGCCAGCAGTCGACAAAGGGATCAGCCCCAGCATTTT.

The chain joins TRBV28 to TRBJ2-5; D uncertain. Trimming shortened V by 3 bases and J by 4 bases, and 15 bases separated the two germline ends. The CDR3 contains 15 residues. Germline V gene lookup returns CDR1 MDHEN and CDR2 SYDVKM. CDR3 protein: CASSFVRYPPETQYF. The CDR3 region has the DNA TGTGCCAGCAGTTTTGTCCGTTACCCCCCAGAGACCCAGTACTTC.

The chain is built from TRBV6-5 and TRBJ2-2; TRBD2 might be the D (5 bases). Between the trimmed V and J ends, which lost 2 bases and 7 bases, there was a span of 11 bases. Germline V gene data show CDR1 as MNHEY and CDR2 as SVGAGI. The CDR3 totals 14 residues. The CDR3 loop is CASSYVWAGGELFF. CDR3 coding DNA: TGTGCCAGCAGTTACGTTTGGGCGGGCGGGGAGCTGTTTTTT.

The V gene is TRBV7-2, the J gene TRBJ1-4; no clear D gene. The V gene lost 1 base and the J gene lost 8 bases, with 14 bases spanning the gap. Germline V lookup: CDR1 SGHTA, CDR2 FQGNSA. The CDR3 extends over 15 amino acids. In DNA, the CDR3 is TGTGCCAGCAGCTTAGGACAAGAAGGGAAAGAAAAACTGTTTTTT. Amino acids: CASSLGQEGKEKLFF.

This chain connects TRBV6-2 or TRBV6-3 to TRBJ2-5; D is possibly TRBD1 (5 bases). The CDR3 runs to 15 residues. Germline V lookup: CDR1 MNHEY, CDR2 SVGEGT. V gave up 5 bases and J gave up 0 bases, with 13 bases separating them. The CDR3, as DNA: TGTGCCAGCAGTACCCCCCAGGGCAACCAAGAGACCCAGTACTTC. This translates into CASSTPQGNQETQYF.

V usage is TRBV10-3 and J usage is TRBJ2-1, with 10 bases aligning to TRBD1. This CDR3 region has 15 residues. The germline V gene encodes CDR1 ENHRY and CDR2 SYGVKD. J was trimmed by 3 bases and V by 7 bases; bases with no gene match: 6. The CDR3 DNA is TGTGCCATCACCGGACAGGGGGGGGGCTACAATGAGCAGTTCTTC. Amino acids: CAITGQGGGYNEQFF.

The chain combines TRBV27 with TRBJ1-1; D is possibly TRBD1 (5 bases). This CDR3 contains 14 residues. Germline values: CDR1 MNHEY, CDR2 SMNVEV (reference sequence). The V and J ends lost 2 bases and 6 bases respectively, with 13 bases between them. In DNA form, the CDR3 reads TGTGCCAGCAGTTTAACGGGGCGCGGGTCTGAAGCTTTCTTT. Amino acids: CASSLTGRGSEAFF.

The CDR3 region is CASSPRPRVDPNTQYF. CDR3 coding DNA: TGTGCCAGCAGCCCGCGCCCCCGGGTTGACCCGAATACGCAGTATTTT. This chain links TRBV3-1 (or the pseudogene TRBV3-2) with TRBJ2-3, with D hard to call. V was cut by 4 bases and J by 7 bases, with 21 bases left in between. Germline V gene sequence: CDR1 LGHDT, CDR2 YNNKEL (reference sequence). The CDR3 spans 16 residues.